Following are 7 T cell receptor beta chains from one sample sequenced in a study of technical replicates of blood from several donors. Libraries were prepared by immunoSEQ multiplex PCR; TCRdb keeps only in-frame clonotypes and omits some of them. The data hold some 60,000 clones, with about 90% observed a single time. Input material: PBMCs. These receptors were obtained from a human donor in good health. Some clones in this sample may be carry-over from other donors' samples.

The rearrangement links TRBV4-3 to TRBJ1-5; 7 positions agree with TRBD1. The V gene's germline CDR1 is LGHNA and CDR2 YSLEER. CDR3 length: 17 residues. V lost 4 bases, J lost 7 bases, and 16 bases stayed unmatched. The CDR3 DNA follows: TGCGCCAGCAGCCGAGAATTTACAGGGGTGGAGAAGCAGCCCCAGCATTTT. It yields the protein CASSREFTGVEKQPQHF.

This chain joins TRBV29-1 and TRBJ2-2; D gene unclear. The CDR3 has 12 amino acids. The V end was cut by 4 bases, the J end by 3 bases, with 6 bases between. From germline, CDR1 is SQVTM and CDR2 ANQGSEA. The CDR3 DNA follows: TGCAGCGTTGTACAACACACCGGGGAGCTGTTTTTT. It is translated as CSVVQHTGELFF.

The genes are TRBV10-2 and TRBJ2-5; TRBD2 agrees at 9 bases. The V segment lost 7 bases and the J segment 5 bases; nucleotides outside the gene matches: 11. Germline assignment: CDR1 WSHSY and CDR2 SAAADI. CDR3 length: 15 residues. The CDR3 DNA reads as TGCGCCAGCAAACTCGGGCGGGGGGGGTTGGAGACCCAGTACTTC. This codes for CASKLGRGGLETQYF.

The V gene is TRBV27, the J gene TRBJ1-6; D is ambiguous. The CDR3 has 14 residues. Trimming shortened V by 3 bases and J by 0 bases, and 3 bases separated the two germline ends. Germline V gene data show CDR1 as MNHEY and CDR2 as SMNVEV (reference sequence). Here the CDR3 DNA reads TGTGCCAGCAGTTTGCGCTCCTATAATTCACCCCTCCACTTT. This encodes CASSLRSYNSPLHF.

The chain is built from TRBV4-3 and TRBJ2-5, with TRBD2 matching 10 bases. Germline CDR1 LGHNA, CDR2 YSLEER. V shed 0 bases, J shed 4 bases, and the junction held 5 bases outside the gene matches. This CDR3 region has 16 residues. The CDR3 is CASSQDLAGGGETQYF. In DNA form, the CDR3 reads TGCGCCAGCAGCCAAGATTTAGCGGGGGGCGGAGAGACCCAGTACTTC.

This chain joins TRBV11-2 and TRBJ1-4; 9 positions match TRBD1. CDR1 and CDR2 from the germline V gene are SGHAT and FQNNGV. The CDR3 extends over 14 amino acids. Trimming removed 5 bases from V and 6 bases from J; junction bases left unmatched: 4. The CDR3 region is CASSDRQGDEKLFF. The CDR3 region has the DNA TGTGCCAGCAGCGACCGACAGGGGGATGAAAAACTGTTTTTT.

V is TRBV7-8 and J is TRBJ1-1; D unclear. CDR1 and CDR2 (germline): SGHVS, FQNEAQ. Trimming cost V 1 base and J 1 base, with 4 bases left between them. This CDR3 spans 13 amino acids. CDR3 in amino acids: CASSLGQNTEAFF. The DNA of the CDR3 is TGTGCCAGCAGCTTAGGGCAGAACACTGAAGCTTTCTTT. The full variable domain, rest sourced from reference TRBV7-8 and TRBJ1-1, is GAGVSQSPRYKVAKRGQDVALRCDPISGHVSLFWYQQALGQGPEFLTYFQNEAQLDKSGLPSDRFFAERPEGSVSTLKIQRTQQEDSAVYLCASSLGQNTEAFFGQGTRLTVV.